This T cell receptor (beta chain) is from a study of blood T cell repertoires in COVID-19. Study-wide context: COVID-19 samples from acute and convalescent phases originated in the United States, Italy and Spain.

In the study's own analysis: It was from reference gene primer amplification that nucleated cell counts were estimated. Clones were read by immunoSEQ multiplex PCR, and TCRdb kept only the in-frame ones, dropping some. V and J calls and clone size are copied from that table; D and trimming were computed from the DNA. The sample shows approximately 330,000 clones, roughly 89% of them seen only once. Residents of 24 US areas, aged about 18 to 89 years, made up the participants. In assigning cohorts, the study relied on participant-reported clinical history. The source of this sequence is a woman aged 25 to 39 who had recovered from COVID-19. The specimen sequenced was PBMCs or T cells enriched from blood (not recorded which).

The CDR3 spells CASTPTRNSNQPQHF. Written as DNA, the CDR3 is TGTGCCAGTACCCCCACCAGGAATAGCAATCAGCCCCAGCATTTT. This sequence joins TRBV19 and TRBJ1-5; D unresolved. This CDR3 spans 15 amino acids. The germline V gene encodes CDR1 LNHDA and CDR2 SQIVND (reference sequence). Trimming took 7 bases from V and 0 from J, leaving 13 bases between them.